The clone carrying this TCR beta chain occurred many times. The antigen remains unidentified. The sample originates from a study of blood T cells in healthy people across ages. The CDR3 has 15 residues. Trimming took off 0 bases at V and 0 bases at J, with 8 bases between the two ends. Germline V lookup: CDR1 LGHNA, CDR2 YSLEER. General observations from the study: The study could not conclusively compare naive and antigen-experienced cells, given its unsorted PBMCs.

Combining a sample-barcoded 5' primer with a J-beta primer mix, a second PCR ran for about 7 to 12 cycles. Each cDNA molecule was tagged by a template-switch adaptor that had 12 random nucleotides. TCRdb used MiXCR to reprocess the 5' RACE reads, holding one entry per CDR3 protein. The sample lists around 870,000 distinct CDR3 sequences, 29% seen once, with around 16% in the top ten. Total RNA, at least 6 micrograms per sample, came from PBMCs. V gene TRBV4-3 combines with J gene TRBJ1-1; D is unclear. The receptor comes from a woman older than 75 in good health. The sample taken for sequencing was blood. The CDR3, as DNA: TGCGCCAGCAGCCAAGATGTCGGAGTGAACACTGAAGCTTTCTTT. Protein sequence: CASSQDVGVNTEAFF.